The rows below give T cell receptor beta chains drawn from one sample of a study of T cell repertoires in cytomegalovirus infection. TCRdb reprocessed the reads via MiXCR and lists one record per CDR3 protein. Here the sample spans roughly 760,000 distinct CDR3 sequences, under 40% being singletons. The specimen was PBMCs. The source is a human donor in good health (CMV status not recorded). Some clones in this sample may be carry-over from other donors' samples. Each CDR3 is given with its conserved first and last residue. A D gene is named only where the DNA matches it firmly. Some rows have no size entry. The others give once, few or many, or a class for an expanded clone.

>TRBJ2-1|many|TRBV7-6|TRBD2
CASSLTSAYNEQFF
TGTGCCAGCAGCTTAACTAGCGCTTACAATGAGCAGTTCTTC
>TRBJ2-3|.|TRBV24-1|TRBD1
CATSDRQGAKDTQYF
TGTGCCACCAGTGATCGACAGGGGGCTAAAGATACGCAGTATTTT
>TRBJ1-1|.|TRBV12-3/TRBV12-4|.
CASRALDWANTEAFF
TGTGCCAGCAGAGCCCTTGACTGGGCGAACACTGAAGCTTTCTTT
>TRBJ2-7|once|TRBV19|.
CASSPRGPFSYEQYF
TGTGCCAGTAGTCCACGGGGCCCATTCTCCTACGAGCAGTACTTC
>TRBJ2-1|few|TRBV28|TRBD1
CASSLTGVFGNEQFF
TGTGCCAGCAGCCTCACAGGGGTCTTTGGGAATGAGCAGTTCTTC
>TRBJ1-2|few|TRBV4-1|.
CASSQVEDYGYTF
TGCGCCAGCAGCCAAGTTGAGGATTATGGCTACACCTTC
>TRBJ2-7|few|TRBV7-2|.
CASSSLGNGQRKGQYF
TGTGCCAGCAGCTCCTTAGGGAATGGACAGAGAAAAGGGCAGTACTTC
>TRBJ2-7|.|TRBV7-9|.
CASSSETREQYF
TGTGCCAGCAGCTCAGAAACCCGGGAGCAGTACTTC
>TRBJ1-3|few|TRBV7-9|.
CASSLMTTGDKGNTIYF
TGTGCCAGCAGCTTAATGACGACCGGGGACAAAGGAAACACCATATATTTT
>TRBJ2-1|.|TRBV19|.
CASVFAARYNEQFF
TGTGCCAGTGTTTTTGCAGCCCGTTACAATGAGCAGTTCTTC
>TRBJ2-5|.|TRBV7-9|TRBD2
CASSRSGLAGVETQYF
TGTGCCAGCAGCCGCTCCGGACTAGCGGGAGTTGAGACCCAGTACTTC
>TRBJ2-1|.|TRBV7-6|TRBD2
CASSSLAGGLYNEQFF
TGTGCCAGCAGCTCACTAGCGGGAGGGCTCTACAATGAGCAGTTCTTC
>TRBJ1-1|many|TRBV27|TRBD1
CASSPDVFKGQGEGTEAFF
TGTGCCAGCAGTCCCGACGTCTTCAAAGGACAGGGAGAAGGGACTGAAGCTTTCTTT
>TRBJ2-3|.|TRBV10-3|.
CAISSTGSRTDTQYF
TGTGCCATCAGTTCCACAGGGTCCCGCACAGATACGCAGTATTTT
>TRBJ1-5|.|TRBV7-6|.
CASSREGGHSPQHF
TGTGCCAGCAGCCGAGAGGGGGGACACTCGCCCCAGCATTTT
>TRBJ2-7|many|TRBV7-2|TRBD2
CASSSLAGVGDEQYF
TGTGCCAGCAGCTCCCTAGCGGGAGTCGGCGACGAGCAGTACTTC
>TRBJ1-2|once|TRBV7-2|TRBD1
CASSQTSSGQDYGYPF
TGTGCAAGCAGCCAGACATCCTCAGGACAGGACTATGGCTACCCCTTC
>TRBJ1-2|few|TRBV7-8|TRBD1
CASSLPAETGGVYGYTF
TGTGCCAGCAGCTTACCCGCAGAAACAGGGGGCGTCTATGGCTACACCTTC
>TRBJ2-5|once|TRBV11-2|TRBD2
CASSLRTSGGGTQYF
TGTGCCAGCAGCTTACGGACTAGCGGGGGGGGGACCCAGTACTTC
>TRBJ1-3|few|TRBV7-9|.
CASSHQSAGPWLGNTIYF
TGTGCCAGCAGCCACCAGTCGGCAGGGCCTTGGCTCGGAAACACCATATATTTT
>TRBJ2-7|.|TRBV7-2|.
CASSLPGVPPSYEQSF
TGTGCCAGCAGCTTACCCGGGGTGCCCCCCTCCTACGAGCAGTCCTTC
>TRBJ2-4|.|TRBV19|.
CASSLSGGRGAAKNIQYF
TGTGCCAGTAGCCTCTCGGGGGGCAGGGGGGCGGCCAAAAACATTCAGTACTTC
>TRBJ1-4|.|TRBV4-1|.
CASSQGPEADFNEKLFF
TGCGCCAGCAGCCAAGGACCAGAGGCCGATTTTAATGAAAAACTGTTTTTT
>TRBJ1-1|.|TRBV7-8|.
CASSPGGEDTEAFF
TGTGCCAGCAGCCCGGGCGGGGAGGACACTGAAGCTTTCTTT
>TRBJ2-2|many|TRBV29-1|.
CSVTGGTGELFF
TGCAGCGTTACCGGAGGGACCGGGGAGCTGTTTTTT
>TRBJ2-7|few|TRBV7-9|.
CASSLVGPRAGSYEQYF
TGTGCCAGCAGCTTAGTAGGGCCCAGGGCCGGATCGTACGAGCAGTACTTC
>TRBJ2-5|many|TRBV7-8|TRBD2
CASSLVVAGGVETQYF
TGTGCCAGCAGCTTAGTGGTCGCGGGAGGAGTAGAGACCCAGTACTTC
>TRBJ2-1|few|TRBV6-2/TRBV6-3|TRBD2
CASSYGGGPYNEQFF
TGTGCCAGCAGTTACGGCGGGGGACCCTACAATGAGCAGTTCTTC